This TCR beta chain was found in a study of blood T cell repertoires in COVID-19 (dated by TCRdb to the early 2020s). General notes on the study: Samples covering the acute and convalescent phases of COVID-19 were provided by collaborators in the United States, Italy and Spain. The prospective study material was composed of cDNA or gDNA derived from T cells, B-cell-depleted T cells, or PBMCs. Deeply sampled blood TCRbeta repertoires from subjects exposed to, actively infected with, or recovered from COVID-19 were included in the dataset. A freely available public database, intended as a resource for researchers studying the immune response to SARS-CoV-2, is where the repertoires were released. Samples were obtained from the ongoing ImmuneRACE study (first 160 participants) and from 1,200 or so subjects provided by 6 global collaborators. A de-identified subject ID, COVID-19 status, age in years and sex were almost always included in the sample metadata. Where HLA class I and class II types were available, the types were taken from metadata supplied by the sample provider, not from assay-based typing.

About this clone: Which antigen it targets is not known. Base qualities are missing; no much larger clone stands one base away.

TCRbeta CDR3 regions were amplified from genomic DNA using the immunoSEQ Assay, a bias-controlled multiplex PCR. The paper's processing steps were these. Within the assay, amplification of reference gene primers was used to estimate how many nucleated cells each sample contained. To quantify the absolute abundance of each unique TCRbeta CDR3 rearrangement, sequence reads were collapsed and filtered. For each sample, productive Simpson clonality was calculated as the square root of Simpson's diversity index across productive rearrangements. What TCRdb holds here is the immuneACCESS table cut down to in-frame rearrangements. Part of the clones is not present; checked against another copy, under half of the missing clones reflect an unresolved V gene, and the others are unexplained. V and J calls and clone size are those listed in that table; D and trimming were worked out from the DNA. This sample holds about 48,000 clones; approximately 82% were observed only once. Of the sample, 5.2% is held by the ten largest clones.

Whole blood was collected in K2EDTA tubes by collaborating institutions according to the institutions' own protocols. For TCRbeta analysis, collaborators shipped samples in one of three forms: frozen whole blood, isolated PBMCs, or DNA extracted from either of those sample types. Results and caveats for the whole study, not just this receptor: The amount of clinical and demographic metadata varied by source and participant and was provided uncurated.

The CDR3 starts with the cysteine, ends with the phenylalanine, and has 14 residues. Only the CDR3 portion is preserved as DNA: 42 bases, with reading frame beginning at the first base. Sequences MNHNY (CDR1) and SVGAGI (CDR2) are obtained from the germline V gene (reference sequence). V and J are trimmed by 4 bases and 2 bases, and the gene matches miss 5 bases of the junction. This sequence originates from a human donor in a cohort sampled during active COVID-19. The specimen sequenced was peripheral blood. The rearrangement combines TRBV6-6 with TRBJ2-7; the junction holds 7 bases that match TRBD1. The DNA sequence follows: TGTGCCAGCAGTTCGACAGGGATCACCTACGAGCAGTACTTC. It translates as CASSSTGITYEQYF.